The 30 T cell receptor beta chains listed next were all sequenced from one sample in a study of T-cell memory formation after mild COVID-19 (dated by TCRdb to about 2021). The receptor library was made with 5' RACE. These reads were obtained on an Illumina NovaSeq 6000. TCRdb redid the processing of the public reads, applying fastp at Q25 and MiXCR, and retained in-frame beta chains. Merged by CDR3 protein, the rows form single entries marked with the most common genes and DNA. For this sample the table gives 75,000 to 95,000 distinct CDR3 sequences, of which roughly 16% were detected only once. The leading ten clones occupy around two fifths of the sample. Material: PBMCs or a T cell subset sorted from them (not recorded which). Source of these receptors: a young man who had mild COVID-19 (a few samples of this study predate the infection). The sample titles of this study are shuffled in the database, so cell type and time point are left out; the donor was told from shared clones.

This clonotype has ten or more counts. This chain connects TRBV5-1 to TRBJ1-1; 11 bases are a match to TRBD1. Germline CDR1 reads SGHRS; CDR2 reads YFSETQ. CDR3 size: 15 residues. The V segment lost 0 bases and the J segment 5 bases; nucleotides outside the gene matches: 3. CDR3 protein: CASSLAGTGGTEAFF. CDR3 sequence (DNA): TGCGCCAGCAGCTTGGCCGGGACAGGGGGGACTGAAGCTTTCTTT.

V is TRBV7-8 and J is TRBJ1-2, with 8 bases lining up with TRBD1. The J segment lost 6 bases and the V segment lost 5 bases, leaving 8 bases of the junction unmatched. CDR1 is SGHVS and CDR2 is FQNEAQ in the germline V gene. The CDR3 runs to 14 residues. CDR3 residues: CASSPGIRGHGYTF. The CDR3 DNA follows: TGTGCCAGCAGCCCAGGCATCAGGGGGCATGGCTACACCTTC.

This clonotype has at least ten counts. The chain uses TRBV7-2 and TRBJ2-3, with D unclear. V lost 5 bases, J lost 2 bases, and 2 bases lay in between. Germline V gene sequence: CDR1 SGHTA, CDR2 FQGNSA. The CDR3 runs to 11 residues. The CDR3 DNA is TGTGCCAGCAGCACCACAGATACGCAGTATTTT. Protein product: CASSTTDTQYF.

The gene calls are TRBV5-1 and TRBJ2-7; D remains ambiguous. This CDR3 comprises 11 residues. Trimming pared 5 bases from V and 7 bases from J, leaving 10 bases between. Per germline, CDR1 SGHRS and CDR2 YFSETQ. This CDR3 reads CASSTPFEQYV. The CDR3 DNA reads as TGCGCCAGCAGTACCCCGTTTGAGCAGTACGTC.

This clonotype showed up just a few times. This chain connects TRBV5-1 to TRBJ2-1; 9 bases are shared with TRBD1. The V gene's germline CDR1 is SGHRS and CDR2 YFSETQ. This CDR3 spans 14 amino acids. V gave up 7 bases and J gave up 10 bases; unmatched junction bases: 12. The CDR3 protein is CASRTGQGIREQFF. In DNA, the CDR3 is TGCGCCAGCCGCACGGGACAGGGTATTCGGGAGCAGTTCTTC.

The genes are TRBV12-3 or TRBV12-4 and TRBJ1-1, with unresolved D. V was cut by 3 bases and J by 8 bases, with 7 bases left in between. This CDR3 is built from 11 residues. The CDR3 here is CASSFGREAFF. CDR3 sequence (DNA): TGTGCCAGCAGTTTTGGCAGGGAAGCTTTCTTT.

V and J are TRBV20-1 and TRBJ2-7; TRBD2 matches at 9 bases. The V gene's germline CDR1 is DFQATT and CDR2 SNEGSKA (reference sequence). The CDR3 covers 15 residues. Trimming cost V 1 base and J 3 bases; bases outside gene matches: 7. CDR3 loop: CSARVLAGLFYEQYV. CDR3 bases: TGCAGTGCTAGAGTCCTAGCGGGGCTCTTCTACGAGCAGTACGTC.

V is TRBV28 and J is TRBJ2-5; unclear D gene. Germline V gene sequence: CDR1 MDHEN, CDR2 SYDVKM. V was cut by 6 bases and J by 5 bases, with 22 bases left in between. The CDR3 has 16 amino acids. The CDR3 reads CASSLGLGKDYETQYF. Written as DNA, the CDR3 is TGTGCCAGCAGCCTCGGCCTTGGGAAAGATTACGAGACCCAGTACTTC.

There are a few counts of this clonotype. The chain joins TRBV5-5 to TRBJ1-5; the D is unclear. Germline V gene lookup returns CDR1 SGHKS and CDR2 YYEKEE (reference sequence). The ends were cut back, 3 bases at V and 10 bases at J, with 17 bases in the middle. The CDR3 sequence is 14 residues long. CDR3 loop: CASSSLDTSTPQHF. CDR3 nucleotides: TGTGCCAGCAGCTCACTAGATACCAGCACACCCCAGCATTTT.

J is TRBJ1-2 and V is TRBV6-5, with D hard to call. The CDR3 sequence is 14 residues long. Germline V gene data show CDR1 as MNHEY and CDR2 as SVGAGI. Trimming removed 1 base from V and 0 bases from J, with 6 bases in between. Here the CDR3 DNA reads TGTGCCAGCAGTTACTTGGGGTCTAACTATGGCTACACCTTC. This codes for CASSYLGSNYGYTF.

This CDR3 reads CASSQLQGGTEAFF. CDR3 bases: TGCGCCAGCAGCCAACTCCAGGGTGGAACTGAAGCTTTCTTT. The J gene is TRBJ1-1, the V gene TRBV4-3, with D maybe TRBD1 (5 bases). Germline V gene lookup returns CDR1 LGHNA and CDR2 YSLEER. With 2 bases removed from V and 5 bases from J, the gap between germline ends came to 12 bases. This CDR3 region has 14 residues.

The V and J genes are TRBV9 and TRBJ2-3; perhaps TRBD2 as D (5 bases). V gave up 4 bases and J gave up 2 bases, with 14 bases separating them. The CDR3 covers 15 residues. Looked up from germline, CDR1 is SGDLS and CDR2 is YYNGEE. CDR3 region: CASSTRDKVTDTQYF. The CDR3 bases are TGTGCCAGCAGCACCCGGGATAAGGTCACAGATACGCAGTATTTT. Complete variable domain (other parts from reference TRBV9 and TRBJ2-3): DSGVTQTPKHLITATGQRVTLRCSPRSGDLSVYWYQQSLDQGLQFLIQYYNGEERAKGNILERFSAQQFPDLHSELNLSSLELGDSALYFCASSTRDKVTDTQYFGPGTRLTVL.

This clonotype has more than one count but fewer than ten. V and J are TRBV4-1 and TRBJ1-5; tentative D call: TRBD1 (6 bases). Trimming removed 1 base from V and 2 bases from J, with 9 bases in between. Germline CDR1 and CDR2: MGHRA and YSYEKL. The CDR3 totals 15 residues. The CDR3 reads CASSQVQGGNQPQHF. The CDR3 bases are TGCGCCAGCAGCCAAGTACAGGGCGGCAATCAGCCCCAGCATTTT.

This clonotype occurred a few times. The genes are TRBV7-2 and TRBJ2-5, with a tentative D call TRBD1 (6 bases). Trimming removed 5 bases at V and 3 bases at J, with 7 bases between. The CDR3 totals 12 residues. CDR1 SGHTA and CDR2 FQGNSA come from the germline V gene. This chain's CDR3 is CASSHREETQYF. CDR3 sequence (DNA): TGTGCCAGCAGCCACAGGGAAGAGACCCAGTACTTC.

The chain uses TRBV4-2 and TRBJ2-7; TRBD1 matches 7 bases. CDR1 LGHNA and CDR2 YNFKEQ come from the germline V gene. This CDR3 is built from 14 residues. Trimming removed 0 bases from V and 3 bases from J; junction bases left unmatched: 2. The CDR3 loop is CASSQEAGGYEQYF. The CDR3 DNA reads TGTGCCAGCAGCCAAGAGGCAGGGGGCTACGAGCAGTACTTC.

The chain has TRBV11-2 and TRBJ2-2, with 12 bases that match TRBD1. The germline CDR1 and CDR2 sequences are SGHAT and FQNNGV. This CDR3 is built from 18 residues. V lost 7 bases to trimming and J lost 3 bases; unmatched junction nucleotides: 12. For the CDR3, the DNA is TGTGCCAGCAACGCCGGGACAGGGGGCTCTGTATACACCGGGGAGCTGTTTTTT. Amino acids: CASNAGTGGSVYTGELFF.

This clonotype has just a few counts. V is TRBV12-3 or TRBV12-4 and J is TRBJ2-5, with D uncertain. Trimming took off 6 bases at V and 1 base at J, with 12 bases between the two ends. The CDR3 spans 14 residues. CDR3 sequence: CASSPSSFQETQYF. The CDR3, as DNA: TGTGCCAGCAGCCCCTCATCGTTCCAAGAGACCCAGTACTTC.

This clonotype has only a few counts. The chain combines TRBV6-5 with TRBJ1-2; 7 bases align to TRBD1. This CDR3 has 19 residues. CDR1 is MNHEY and CDR2 is SVGAGI in the germline V gene. J gave up 3 bases and V 2 bases, and 18 bases lay outside the gene matches. The CDR3 spells CASSYLHQFFGDSHYGYTF. The CDR3 nucleotides are TGTGCCAGCAGTTACCTCCACCAGTTTTTTGGGGACAGCCACTATGGCTACACCTTC.

The chain uses TRBV20-1 and TRBJ2-1; 9 positions agree with TRBD1. This CDR3 is 15 amino acids long. Germline CDR1 DFQATT, CDR2 SNEGSKA (reference sequence). V shed 0 bases and J 3 bases; nucleotides not matched to a gene: 3. CDR3 bases: TGCAGTGCTAGAGATCGACAGGGGGGCTACAATGAGCAGTTCTTC. Translated, it gives CSARDRQGGYNEQFF.

This clonotype was recorded a few times. J is TRBJ2-2 and V is TRBV5-1, with 13 bases that match TRBD2. V trimming: 4 bases; J trimming: 1 base; junction bases outside the gene matches: 4. This CDR3 spans 17 amino acids. The germline CDR1 and CDR2 sequences are SGHRS and YFSETQ. The CDR3 here is CASSPRLAGGNTGELFF. The CDR3 DNA reads TGCGCCAGCAGCCCTCGACTAGCGGGGGGGAACACCGGGGAGCTGTTTTTT.

The rearrangement joins TRBV5-1 to TRBJ2-5; 8 bases line up with TRBD1. The CDR3 has 16 residues. The germline gives CDR1 SGHRS, CDR2 YFSETQ. V was pared by 3 bases and J by 4 bases, with 11 bases of the junction left unmatched. CDR3 in amino acids: CASSSGDRGEGETQYF. CDR3 sequence (DNA): TGCGCCAGCAGCTCTGGAGACAGGGGAGAAGGAGAGACCCAGTACTTC. Drawing the rest from reference TRBV5-1 and TRBJ2-5, the complete variable domain is KAGVTQTPRYLIKTRGQQVTLSCSPISGHRSVSWYQQTPGQGLQFLFEYFSETQRNKGNFPGRFSGRQFSNSRSEMNVSTLELGDSALYLCASSSGDRGEGETQYFGPGTRLLVL.

This clonotype was observed a handful of times. This chain joins TRBV6-2 or TRBV6-3 and TRBJ1-1; no clear D gene. Trimming took 6 bases from V and 5 from J, leaving 7 bases between them. Germline V lookup: CDR1 MNHEY, CDR2 SVGEGT. This CDR3 region has 11 residues. DNA for the CDR3: TGTGCCAGCAGCCGAGTGACTGAAGCTTTCTTT. It codes for CASSRVTEAFF.

This rearrangement joins TRBV13 to TRBJ2-7; 10 bases line up with TRBD1. Germline trimming cut 0 bases from V and 5 bases from J; bases unmatched to any gene: 1. This CDR3 is 14 amino acids long. Germline V gene sequence: CDR1 PRHDT, CDR2 FYEKMQ (reference sequence). The CDR3 DNA follows: TGTGCCAGCAGCTTAGGGACAGGGGGCGACGAGCAGTACGTC. Its translation is CASSLGTGGDEQYV.

This clonotype turned up a few times. The CDR3 DNA follows: TGTGCCAGCAGCCCACCGGGAGTTTCACCCCTCCACTTT. This gives the protein CASSPPGVSPLHF. This rearrangement joins TRBV11-1 to TRBJ1-6, with no clear D. The V and J ends lost 5 bases and 9 bases respectively, with 11 bases between them. This CDR3 spans 13 amino acids. Germline V gene sequence: CDR1 SGHAT, CDR2 FQDESV (reference sequence). Complete variable domain (other parts from reference TRBV11-1 and TRBJ1-6): EAEVAQSPRYKITEKSQAVAFWCDPISGHATLYWYRQILGQGPELLVQFQDESVVDDSQLPKDRFSAERLKGVDSTLKIQPAELGDSAMYLCASSPPGVSPLHFGNGTRLTVT.

The chain's CDR3 is CSVRTVATNEKLFF. In DNA form, the CDR3 reads TGCAGCGTGCGGACAGTTGCAACTAATGAAAAACTGTTTTTT. The chain carries TRBV29-1 and TRBJ1-4; a weak D match, TRBD1 (6 bases). V was shortened by 6 bases and J by 0 bases, with 11 bases between the two germline ends. The CDR3 is made up of 14 amino acids. CDR1 and CDR2 from the germline V gene are SQVTM and ANQGSEA.

The chain carries TRBV12-3 or TRBV12-4 and TRBJ1-3; 7 bases map to TRBD1. J gave up 1 base and V 7 bases, and 7 bases lay outside the gene matches. The CDR3 runs to 15 residues. The CDR3 reads CASTLQGGSGNTIYF. Here the CDR3 DNA reads TGTGCCAGCACCCTCCAGGGGGGATCTGGAAACACCATATATTTT.

Only a few counts were recorded for this clonotype. This rearrangement joins TRBV5-1 to TRBJ2-3; TRBD2 matches 9 bases. Germline values: CDR1 SGHRS, CDR2 YFSETQ. The CDR3 covers 17 residues. V shed 0 bases and J 0 bases; nucleotides not matched to a gene: 5. The CDR3 reads CASSLETSGTSTDTQYF. In DNA form, the CDR3 reads TGCGCCAGCAGCTTGGAGACTAGCGGTACTAGCACAGATACGCAGTATTTT.

This rearrangement joins TRBV6-2 or TRBV6-3 to TRBJ2-1; 9 positions match TRBD2. Unmatched junction bases numbered 7, after V lost 7 bases and J lost 6 bases. The CDR3 loop spans 14 amino acids. CDR1 and CDR2 from the germline V gene are MNHEY and SVGEGT. CDR3 coding DNA: TGTGCCAGCATCGGGCTAGCGGGGCCCAATGAGCAGTTCTTC. Translation: CASIGLAGPNEQFF.

This clonotype was seen a few times. CDR3 residues: CASSATTVLAIDTQYF. The CDR3 region has the DNA TGTGCCAGCAGCGCAACAACGGTCCTGGCAATAGATACGCAGTATTTT. The V and J genes are TRBV9 and TRBJ2-3; D call uncertain. Trimming removed 3 bases at V and 5 bases at J, with 19 bases between. The CDR3 has 16 amino acids. Germline V gene data show CDR1 as SGDLS and CDR2 as YYNGEE. Variable domain in full (rest from reference TRBV9 and TRBJ2-3): DSGVTQTPKHLITATGQRVTLRCSPRSGDLSVYWYQQSLDQGLQFLIQYYNGEERAKGNILERFSAQQFPDLHSELNLSSLELGDSALYFCASSATTVLAIDTQYFGPGTRLTVL.

The CDR3 DNA reads as TGTGCCAGCACCCTGGACAGGTCGACAGATACGCAGTATTTT. Amino acids: CASTLDRSTDTQYF. The chain has TRBV28 and TRBJ2-3; 7 bases line up with TRBD1. Germline-derived CDR1 and CDR2 are MDHEN and SYDVKM. Unmatched junction bases numbered 7, after V lost 7 bases and J lost 3 bases. CDR3 size: 14 residues.